This TCR beta chain was recorded in a study of cytomegalovirus exposure and HLA in healthy donors. The CDR3 covers 15 residues. V was cut by 1 base and J by 0 bases, with 10 bases left in between. Per germline, CDR1 GTSNPN and CDR2 SVGIG (reference sequence). In the case of this clone: Its antigen is as yet unknown.

Study findings and constraints: Cytomegalovirus association was assigned to more than 150 TCR beta chains. Diagnosis of cytomegalovirus status made by the classifier reportedly showed high specificity and sensitivity.

The assay was immunoSEQ multiplex PCR, and TCRdb's table has in-frame clones only and misses some. Here the sample spans about 60,000 clones, more than 90% being singletons. The sequence was obtained from a man aged 18 to 35 in good health and CMV-seronegative. The rearrangement links TRBV30 to TRBJ2-1; D possibly corresponds to TRBD2 (6 bases). Sequenced input: PBMCs. CDR3 nucleotide sequence: TGTGCCTGGAGTGCCTTAGCGGTCTCCTACAATGAGCAGTTCTTC. Translating it yields CAWSALAVSYNEQFF.